These 10 T cell receptor beta chains were sequenced from one sample in a study of blood T cell repertoires in COVID-19 (dated by TCRdb to the early 2020s). The protocol used for the library was the immunoSEQ multiplex PCR assay. Not all clones reach the TCRdb copy of this immuneACCESS table, which keeps in-frame sequences only. Checked studies attribute under half of the gap to unresolved V genes and leave the rest unexplained. Recorded for this sample are around 60,000 clones; over 75% of them occurred a single time. The ten largest make up about 15% of the sample. The sample comprised peripheral blood. Every receptor here comes from an elderly man with acute or convalescent COVID-19.

The rearrangement links TRBV11-3 to TRBJ2-1; 10 nucleotides agree with TRBD1. Trimming at V came to 5 bases and at J to 7 bases, leaving 8 bases not matched to a gene. The V gene's germline CDR1 is SGHNT and CDR2 YENEEA. This CDR3 region has 15 residues. CDR3: CASSLWTGGINEQFF. The CDR3 DNA sequence: TGTGCCAGCAGCCTCTGGACAGGGGGAATTAATGAGCAGTTCTTC.

The chain combines TRBV9 with TRBJ2-3, with D perhaps matching TRBD2 (5 bases). V gave up 4 bases and J gave up 0 bases, with 15 bases separating them. The CDR3 spans 16 residues. Germline CDR1 SGDLS, CDR2 YYNGEE. The CDR3 reads CASSPLARGSTDTQYF. The CDR3 DNA sequence: TGTGCCAGCAGCCCCCTGGCTAGAGGGAGCACAGATACGCAGTATTTT.

The gene calls are TRBV7-3 and TRBJ1-1; unclear D gene. The CDR3 is 14 residues long. V shed 5 bases and J shed 1 base, with 11 bases lying between them. Germline-derived CDR1 and CDR2 are SGHTA and FQGTGA. The CDR3 DNA reads as TGTGCCAGCAGCCTAGGCGGCAGGAACACTGAAGCTTTCTTT. Its translation is CASSLGGRNTEAFF.

This sequence joins TRBV10-3 and TRBJ2-7; TRBD1 matches 7 bases. J lost 1 base, V lost 5 bases, and 2 bases had no gene match. The V gene's germline CDR1 is ENHRY and CDR2 SYGVKD. This CDR3 is built from 13 residues. The CDR3 is CAISQTGSYEQYF. The DNA for the CDR3 is TGTGCCATCAGTCAGACAGGGTCCTACGAGCAGTACTTC.

V and J are TRBV18 and TRBJ2-5; no definite D call. CDR3 length equals 13 residues. Germline CDR1 is KGHSH and CDR2 is LQKENI. V lost 1 base and J lost 4, with 7 bases in between. CDR3 sequence: CASSPLSSETQYF. CDR3 DNA sequence: TGTGCCAGCTCACCACTGTCTTCAGAGACCCAGTACTTC.

This chain uses TRBV24-1 with TRBJ2-3, with D uncertain. CDR3 length equals 17 residues. Germline values: CDR1 KGHDR, CDR2 SFDVKD. Trimming cost V 2 bases and J 0 bases, with 14 bases left between them. The CDR3 sequence is CATSDSPTSTSTDTQYF. Here the CDR3 DNA reads TGTGCCACCAGTGATTCCCCCACCTCGACTAGCACAGATACGCAGTATTTT.

The chain combines TRBV12-5 with TRBJ2-7, with D unresolved. The CDR3 extends over 13 amino acids. From germline, CDR1 is LGHNT and CDR2 FRNRAP. V was pared by 7 bases and J by 3 bases, with 13 bases between. The CDR3 nucleotides are TGTGCTAGTGTCAATGCTCCGGGCTACGAGCAGTACTTC. The encoded protein is CASVNAPGYEQYF.

The rearrangement uses TRBV12-3 or TRBV12-4 and TRBJ1-6; a possible D gene is TRBD1 (5 bases). The CDR3 has 13 residues. Trimming shortened V by 6 bases and J by 9 bases, and 12 bases separated the two germline ends. The CDR3 region has the DNA TGTGCCAGCAGCGAGGCAGGGATTTCACCCCTCCACTTT. It specifies CASSEAGISPLHF.

The chain couples TRBV5-4 to TRBJ1-1; TRBD1 agrees at 8 bases. V lost 1 base, J lost 5 bases, and 4 bases stayed unmatched. CDR1 and CDR2 (germline): SGHNT, YYREEE (reference sequence). The CDR3 has 14 amino acids. The CDR3 bases are TGTGCCAGCAGCTTGCAGGGGGCGCGGACTGAAGCTTTCTTT. Residues: CASSLQGARTEAFF. Together with reference TRBV5-4 and TRBJ1-1, the CDR3 gives the full variable domain: ETGVTQSPTHLIKTRGQQVTLRCSSQSGHNTVSWYQQALGQGPQFIFQYYREEENGRGNFPPRFSGLQFPNYSSELNVNALELDDSALYLCASSLQGARTEAFFGQGTRLTVV.

This clone showed up just a few times. The chain recombines TRBV4-1 with TRBJ1-2; D remains unclear. Trimming removed 1 base from V and 8 bases from J, with 14 bases in between. Germline-derived CDR1 and CDR2 are MGHRA and YSYEKL. The CDR3 totals 14 residues. CDR3 protein: CASSQVAGEGGYTF. The CDR3 nucleotides are TGCGCCAGCAGCCAAGTTGCCGGGGAGGGCGGCTACACCTTC.